The sample holds one count of the clone carrying this T cell receptor (beta chain). These data come from a study of blood T cell repertoires in COVID-19. Methods used by the authors: For nucleated cells, counts were estimated from reference gene primer amplification. Profiling relied on immunoSEQ multiplex PCR, and the TCRdb table lists in-frame clones only, not all of them. V and J calls and clone size follow that table, whereas D and trimming were derived from the DNA. This sample carries under 200,000 clones, roughly 84% of them seen once, and the ten largest clones take over 7%. The V end was cut by 1 base, the J end by 7 bases, with 14 bases between. Germline values: CDR1 MGHRA, CDR2 YSYEKL. The CDR3 spans 15 residues. Ages ranged from roughly 18 to 100 years, with residence in around 24 US areas. Categorization into cohorts depended on clinical history that participants reported.

The source material was PBMCs or T cells enriched from blood (not recorded which). The chain recombines TRBV4-1 with TRBJ1-5, with a possible D match to TRBD1 (6 bases). This TCR was sampled from a woman between 45 and 65 years old who had recovered from COVID-19. CDR3 DNA: TGCGCCAGCAGCCAAGGGTGGGGGACACGGCAGCCCCAGCATTTT. Translating it yields CASSQGWGTRQPQHF.